Below are 23 T cell receptor beta chains sequenced from a single sample in a study of T cell responses to AZD1222 COVID-19 vaccine. The protocol was immunoSEQ multiplex PCR, while the TCRdb copy is restricted to in-frame clones and leaves out a portion. The sample gives about 160,000 clones, around 91% of which show up once; approximately 7.2% is in the top ten. Specimen: peripheral blood, collected on day 0 of AZD1222 vaccination. These receptors were taken from an adult in good health.

V usage is TRBV5-1 and J usage is TRBJ1-2, with 8 positions matching TRBD1. Germline V CDR1 and CDR2: SGHRS, YFSETQ. Losses at the gene ends were 2 bases for V and 7 bases for J; bases not matched to a gene: 16. The CDR3 has 17 residues. The CDR3 DNA sequence: TGCGCCAGCAGCTTTGGTGGACAGGGAGGGATTCGAGGTGGCTACACCTTC. Translation: CASSFGGQGGIRGGYTF.

The V and J genes are TRBV25-1 and TRBJ1-1; D gene uncertain. CDR3 length: 11 amino acids. V lost 5 bases and J 1 base, leaving 2 bases between the germline ends. The germline V gene has CDR1 MGHDK and CDR2 SYGVNS. CDR3 bases: TGTGCCAGCAGTCGGAACACTGAAGCTTTCTTT. Translation: CASSRNTEAFF.

CDR3 protein: CASSLLGLRGEKLFF. Here the CDR3 DNA reads TGTGCCAGCAGCTTACTGGGACTACGAGGGGAAAAACTGTTTTTT. J is TRBJ1-4 and V is TRBV7-8; tentatively, D is TRBD1 (5 bases). Germline V gene data show CDR1 as SGHVS and CDR2 as FQNEAQ. Trimming took off 2 bases at V and 8 bases at J, with 15 bases between the two ends. This CDR3 has 15 amino acids.

CDR3 sequence reads: CSVGPTGSPADTQYF. Written as DNA, the CDR3 is TGCAGCGTTGGACCGACAGGGAGTCCGGCCGATACGCAGTATTTT. The V gene is TRBV29-1, the J gene TRBJ2-3; 7 nucleotides align to TRBD1. Germline-derived CDR1 and CDR2 are SQVTM and ANQGSEA. The ends lost 4 bases at V and 6 bases at J; junction bases unmatched: 13. The CDR3 runs to 15 residues.

This chain connects TRBV30 to TRBJ1-2; no definite D call. CDR3 size: 12 residues. Per germline, CDR1 GTSNPN and CDR2 SVGIG (reference sequence). V lost 5 bases, J lost 7 bases, and 14 bases lay in between. Here the CDR3 reads CAWGVSNTGYTF. The CDR3 DNA follows: TGTGCCTGGGGGGTCTCGAACACTGGCTACACCTTC. The full variable domain, its missing parts supplied by reference TRBV30 and TRBJ1-2, is SQTIHQWPATLVQPVGSPLSLECTVEGTSNPNLYWYRQAAGRGLQLLFYSVGIGQISSEVPQNLSASRPQDRQFILSSKKLLLSDSGFYLCAWGVSNTGYTFGSGTRLTVV.

The chain has TRBV20-1 and TRBJ1-5; D remains ambiguous. Germline V lookup: CDR1 DFQATT, CDR2 SNEGSKA (reference sequence). The V and J ends lost 3 bases and 9 bases respectively, with 18 bases between them. The CDR3 is 14 amino acids. CDR3 sequence: CSASRLSPELPQHF. In DNA, the CDR3 is TGCAGTGCTAGTCGGTTGTCACCCGAGTTGCCCCAGCATTTT.

This chain links TRBV7-3 with TRBJ2-5; tentatively, D is TRBD1 or TRBD2 (5 bases each). Between the trimmed V and J ends, which lost 1 base and 2 bases, there was a span of 11 bases. This CDR3 region has 15 residues. Germline loops: CDR1 SGHTA, CDR2 FQGTGA. The CDR3, as DNA: TGTGCCAGCAGCTTAAGGGGGTTGGAACAAGAGACCCAGTACTTC. Protein sequence: CASSLRGLEQETQYF.

This chain connects TRBV28 to TRBJ2-1; 9 nucleotides line up with TRBD2. This CDR3 comprises 18 residues. Trimming at V came to 7 bases and at J to 2 bases, leaving 15 bases not matched to a gene. Germline V gene sequence: CDR1 MDHEN, CDR2 SYDVKM. CDR3 in DNA: TGTGCCAGCATCCACAACGCTCAGCGGGGGGACACCTACAATGAGCAGTTCTTC. Amino acid sequence: CASIHNAQRGDTYNEQFF.

The V call is TRBV9, the J call TRBJ1-5; the match to TRBD1 covers 7 bases. The germline CDR1 and CDR2 sequences are SGDLS and YYNGEE. Unmatched junction bases numbered 7, after V lost 3 bases and J lost 7 bases. The CDR3 runs 14 residues. The CDR3 protein is CASSEQGTSQPQHF. The CDR3 coding sequence is TGTGCCAGCAGCGAACAGGGGACCAGCCAGCCCCAGCATTTT. The variable domain in full, with the rest retrieved from reference TRBV9 and TRBJ1-5, is DSGVTQTPKHLITATGQRVTLRCSPRSGDLSVYWYQQSLDQGLQFLIQYYNGEERAKGNILERFSAQQFPDLHSELNLSSLELGDSALYFCASSEQGTSQPQHFGDGTRLSIL.

The chain couples TRBV7-2 to TRBJ2-1, with D possibly TRBD1 on 6 matching bases. Germline lookup yields CDR1 SGHTA and CDR2 FQGNSA. This CDR3 is built from 18 residues. V lost 1 base and J 5 bases, leaving 21 bases between the germline ends. CDR3 in amino acids: CASSLVRGIRKYDNEQFF. The CDR3 DNA reads as TGTGCCAGCAGCTTAGTCAGGGGTATTCGTAAGTACGACAATGAGCAGTTCTTC.

A single count supports this clone. The CDR3 spells CAWSVRRNYGYTF. The CDR3 DNA follows: TGTGCCTGGAGTGTACGCAGAAACTATGGCTACACCTTC. This rearrangement joins TRBV30 to TRBJ1-2; D unclear. Germline V CDR1 and CDR2: GTSNPN, SVGIG (reference sequence). V was trimmed by 0 bases and J by 2 bases, leaving 7 bases between them. This CDR3 has 13 amino acids.

The chain links TRBV7-6 to TRBJ2-5; D uncertain. Trimming left V 2 bases short and J 1 base short, with 14 bases between. The CDR3 sequence is 16 residues long. The germline gives CDR1 SGHVS, CDR2 FNYEAQ. The CDR3 coding sequence is TGTGCCAGCAGCTTATCCCTTCTAGAGACCCAAGAGACCCAGTACTTC. Encoded protein: CASSLSLLETQETQYF.

The chain joins TRBV19 to TRBJ2-2; D not resolved. This CDR3 is 14 amino acids long. The V and J ends lost 8 bases and 4 bases respectively, with 14 bases between them. The germline V gene has CDR1 LNHDA and CDR2 SQIVND (reference sequence). CDR3 sequence: CASGFSYFTGELFF. As DNA, the CDR3 is TGTGCCAGTGGATTTAGCTACTTCACCGGGGAGCTGTTTTTT.

This chain's CDR3 is CASTKDRAYTEAFF. The CDR3, as DNA: TGTGCCAGCACCAAGGACAGGGCGTACACTGAAGCTTTCTTT. The chain has TRBV7-2 and TRBJ1-1; 8 nucleotides line up with TRBD1. Germline lookup yields CDR1 SGHTA and CDR2 FQGNSA. CDR3 size: 14 residues. Losses at the gene ends were 7 bases for V and 3 bases for J; bases not matched to a gene: 7.

The chain combines TRBV7-9 with TRBJ2-5; perhaps TRBD1 as D (6 bases). Trimming stripped 7 bases from V and 5 bases from J, with 14 bases between. Germline V gene data show CDR1 as SEHNR and CDR2 as FQNEAQ (reference sequence). The CDR3 extends over 13 amino acids. In nucleotides, the CDR3 is TGTGCCAGCAAGGCAGGGGCGCTTGAGACCCAGTACTTC. It is translated as CASKAGALETQYF.

The chain couples TRBV4-3 to TRBJ1-2; D remains unclear. V was trimmed by 0 bases and J by 3 bases, leaving 8 bases between them. Germline lookup yields CDR1 LGHNA and CDR2 YSLEER. The length of the CDR3 is 14 residues. The CDR3 loop is CASSQDWSDYGYTF. In DNA form, the CDR3 reads TGCGCCAGCAGCCAAGACTGGAGCGACTATGGCTACACCTTC.

This clone was detected only once. The chain couples TRBV28 to TRBJ1-3; tentative D call: TRBD1 (6 bases). The CDR3 consists of 17 residues. V lost 5 bases to trimming and J lost 0 bases, with 17 bases between them. Per germline, CDR1 MDHEN and CDR2 SYDVKM. The CDR3 DNA is TGTGCCAGCAGTCCCCCGTGGGGGGCCCACTCTGGAAACACCATATATTTT. It translates to CASSPPWGAHSGNTIYF.

The genes are TRBV19 and TRBJ2-5, with 8 nucleotides matching TRBD1. This CDR3 spans 12 amino acids. Germline V gives CDR1 LNHDA, CDR2 SQIVND (reference sequence). V gave up 7 bases and J gave up 6 bases; unmatched junction bases: 4. For the CDR3, the DNA is TGTGCCAGTACCGACAGGGGTCAGACCCAGTACTTC. Its protein product is CASTDRGQTQYF.

The chain employs TRBV7-8 and TRBJ1-2; no clear D. The CDR3 contains 15 residues. Trimming took 5 bases from V and 4 from J, leaving 17 bases between them. Germline V lookup: CDR1 SGHVS, CDR2 FQNEAQ. This CDR3 reads CASSRSSEVTYGYTF. The CDR3 coding sequence is TGTGCCAGCAGCCGTTCCAGCGAAGTAACCTATGGCTACACCTTC.

The chain employs TRBV27 and TRBJ2-2; D is perhaps TRBD2 (6 bases). Per germline, CDR1 MNHEY and CDR2 SMNVEV (reference sequence). The V end lost 1 base, the J end lost 6 bases, and 18 bases lay between the germline ends. CDR3 length: 17 residues. The CDR3 DNA sequence: TGTGCCAGCAGTTTATACCTGCGCGGGGCGGGGTCCGGGGAGCTGTTTTTT. This sequence encodes CASSLYLRGAGSGELFF.

The chain links TRBV30 to TRBJ2-7; TRBD1 might be the D (5 bases). Germline CDR1 is GTSNPN and CDR2 is SVGIG (reference sequence). Trimming took off 1 base at V and 2 bases at J, with 12 bases between the two ends. The CDR3 has 14 amino acids. The DNA for the CDR3 is TGTGCCTGGAGTGAGCCGTGGGGCCCCTACGAGCAGTACTTC. Amino acids: CAWSEPWGPYEQYF. The variable domain in full, completed from reference TRBV30 and TRBJ2-7, reads SQTIHQWPATLVQPVGSPLSLECTVEGTSNPNLYWYRQAAGRGLQLLFYSVGIGQISSEVPQNLSASRPQDRQFILSSKKLLLSDSGFYLCAWSEPWGPYEQYFGPGTRLTVT.

CDR3 DNA: TGTGCCAGTAATCCGACAGGGAGGCGAGAAAAACTGTTTTTT. Its translation: CASNPTGRREKLFF. This chain links TRBV19 with TRBJ1-4; 7 nucleotides align to TRBD1. Trimming took 7 bases from V and 8 from J; bases not matched to a gene: 10. The CDR3 covers 14 residues. CDR1 and CDR2 from the germline V gene are LNHDA and SQIVND (reference sequence). Full variable domain (remainder filled in from reference TRBV19 and TRBJ1-4): DGGITQSPKYLFRKEGQNVTLSCEQNLNHDAMYWYRQDPGQGLRLIYYSQIVNDFQKGDIAEGYSVSREKKESFPLTVTSAQKNPTAFYLCASNPTGRREKLFFGSGTQLSVL.

The table lists this clone with a count of one. The chain combines TRBV6-2 or TRBV6-3 with TRBJ1-5; possible D gene TRBD1, 5 bases. The CDR3 spans 17 residues. V was cut by 2 bases and J by 0 bases, with 14 bases left in between. Per germline, CDR1 MNHEY and CDR2 SVGEGT. The DNA for the CDR3 is TGTGCCAGCAGTTACAGGACACGCTACTATAGCAATCAGCCCCAGCATTTT. Amino acid sequence: CASSYRTRYYSNQPQHF.